The 12 T cell receptor beta chains below come from one sample, sequenced in a study of cytomegalovirus exposure and HLA in healthy donors. The PCR ran on 60 Vbeta and 13 Jbeta primers. The data were produced by immunoSEQ multiplex PCR, yet TCRdb's version contains in-frame clones alone and is incomplete. The sample includes roughly 150,000 clones, 60% to 80% seen only once; the top ten take approximately 15%. Sequencing was carried out using PBMCs. The receptors derive from a woman aged 40 to 50 in good health and CMV-seronegative.

The rearrangement uses TRBV27 and TRBJ2-3, with 7 bases matching TRBD1. The CDR3 extends over 14 amino acids. V was pared by 3 bases and J by 0 bases, with 0 bases of the junction left unmatched. CDR1 MNHEY and CDR2 SMNVEV come from the germline V gene (reference sequence). CDR3 DNA sequence: TGTGCCAGCAGTTTGGACAGGAGCACAGATACGCAGTATTTT. It specifies CASSLDRSTDTQYF.

The V gene is TRBV7-2, the J gene TRBJ2-7; D is ambiguous. V was shortened by 5 bases and J by 6 bases, with 14 bases between the two germline ends. Germline V gene sequence: CDR1 SGHTA, CDR2 FQGNSA. This CDR3 has 13 residues. CDR3 region: CASSLESVGEQYF. The CDR3 DNA sequence: TGTGCCAGCAGCCTAGAGAGCGTTGGCGAGCAGTACTTC. The entire variable domain, with the rest obtained from reference TRBV7-2 and TRBJ2-7, is as follows: GAGVSQSPSNKVTEKGKDVELRCDPISGHTALYWYRQSLGQGLEFLIYFQGNSAPDKSGLPSDRFSAERTGGSVSTLTIQRTQQEDSAVYLCASSLESVGEQYFGPGTRLTVT.

This clone has just a few counts. The gene calls are TRBV27 and TRBJ2-1; 11 nucleotides line up with TRBD2. The CDR3 consists of 15 residues. The germline gives CDR1 MNHEY, CDR2 SMNVEV (reference sequence). V gave up 3 bases and J gave up 8 bases; unmatched junction bases: 6. The CDR3 protein is CASSFASGRIHEQFF. The CDR3 region has the DNA TGTGCCAGCAGTTTTGCTAGCGGGAGGATCCATGAGCAGTTCTTC.

The CDR3 DNA sequence: TGCGCCAGCAGCGCGCCGGGACAGCGACCCTACGAGCAGTACTTC. This sequence encodes CASSAPGQRPYEQYF. The chain carries TRBV4-1 and TRBJ2-7, with TRBD1 matching over 7 bases. Germline V lookup: CDR1 MGHRA, CDR2 YSYEKL. The ends lost 5 bases at V and 2 bases at J; junction bases unmatched: 9. The CDR3 totals 15 residues.

The V gene is TRBV19, the J gene TRBJ2-1; possibly TRBD1 for D (5 bases). CDR1 and CDR2 from the germline V gene are LNHDA and SQIVND (reference sequence). The V end lost 6 bases, the J end lost 10 bases, and 10 bases lay between the germline ends. The CDR3 length is 11 residues. The CDR3 coding sequence is TGTGCCAGTAGGACGGACACGGAGCAGTTCTTC. This encodes CASRTDTEQFF.

The rearrangement links TRBV6-1 to TRBJ2-7; 7 bases match TRBD1. V dropped 8 bases and J dropped 0; count of bases not matched to a gene: 7. Germline V CDR1 and CDR2: MNHNS, SASEGT. The CDR3 contains 14 residues. Here the CDR3 reads CASHRGDSSYEQYF. CDR3 coding DNA: TGTGCCAGCCATAGAGGGGACAGCTCCTACGAGCAGTACTTC.

The chain carries TRBV28 and TRBJ2-7; D possibly corresponds to TRBD2 (7 bases). This CDR3 comprises 15 residues. Trimming took 5 bases from V and 5 from J, leaving 19 bases between them. Germline CDR1 reads MDHEN; CDR2 reads SYDVKM. The CDR3, as DNA: TGTGCCAGCAGTCCCACAGGGACCCGGGGGGACGAGCAGTACTTC. Encoded protein: CASSPTGTRGDEQYF.

This chain connects TRBV7-6 to TRBJ2-3, with 7 bases aligning to TRBD2. Germline CDR1 is SGHVS and CDR2 is FNYEAQ. Trimming took 2 bases from V and 6 from J; bases not matched to a gene: 5. The CDR3 has 14 residues. The CDR3 DNA is TGTGCCAGCAGCTTAAGCGGGATCCCCGATACGCAGTATTTT. It yields the protein CASSLSGIPDTQYF. The variable domain in full, with the rest retrieved from reference TRBV7-6 and TRBJ2-3, is GAGVSQSPRYKVTKRGQDVALRCDPISGHVSLYWYRQALGQGPEFLTYFNYEAQQDKSGLPNDRFSAERPEGSISTLTIQRTEQRDSAMYRCASSLSGIPDTQYFGPGTRLTVL.

This chain links TRBV28 with TRBJ2-7, with TRBD1 identical over 9 bases. This CDR3 has 15 amino acids. CDR1 is MDHEN and CDR2 is SYDVKM in the germline V gene. V was pared by 5 bases and J by 6 bases, with 11 bases of the junction left unmatched. The CDR3, as DNA: TGTGCCAGCAGTACGCCGGACAGGGGAGGTCGCGAGCAGTACTTC. It yields the protein CASSTPDRGGREQYF.

This chain uses TRBV7-8 with TRBJ1-5, with 12 bases aligning to TRBD1. This CDR3 comprises 16 residues. J gave up 6 bases and V 5 bases, and 8 bases lay outside the gene matches. The V gene's germline CDR1 is SGHVS and CDR2 FQNEAQ. The CDR3: CASSPPGQGALQPQHF. The CDR3 coding sequence is TGTGCCAGCAGCCCTCCGGGACAGGGGGCTCTTCAGCCCCAGCATTTT.

In DNA form, the CDR3 reads TGTGCCTGGAGTCCGCGACAGGGCCGGAGGGCCTACGAGCAGTACTTC. Amino acids: CAWSPRQGRRAYEQYF. The chain employs TRBV30 and TRBJ2-5; the D gene is possibly TRBD1 (7 bases). With the DNA end fitting TRBJ2-7 better, the J assignment may be wrong. The CDR3 runs to 16 residues. Germline-derived CDR1 and CDR2 are GTSNPN and SVGIG (reference sequence).

The V and J genes are TRBV5-1 and TRBJ1-2; 7 positions agree with TRBD1. The CDR3 extends over 13 amino acids. After removal of 0 bases from V and 7 bases from J, the junction contained 3 bases not matched to a gene. In germline, CDR1 is SGHRS, CDR2 YFSETQ. The chain's CDR3 is CASSLGQGAGYTF. For the CDR3, the DNA is TGCGCCAGCAGCTTGGGACAGGGAGCTGGCTACACCTTC.